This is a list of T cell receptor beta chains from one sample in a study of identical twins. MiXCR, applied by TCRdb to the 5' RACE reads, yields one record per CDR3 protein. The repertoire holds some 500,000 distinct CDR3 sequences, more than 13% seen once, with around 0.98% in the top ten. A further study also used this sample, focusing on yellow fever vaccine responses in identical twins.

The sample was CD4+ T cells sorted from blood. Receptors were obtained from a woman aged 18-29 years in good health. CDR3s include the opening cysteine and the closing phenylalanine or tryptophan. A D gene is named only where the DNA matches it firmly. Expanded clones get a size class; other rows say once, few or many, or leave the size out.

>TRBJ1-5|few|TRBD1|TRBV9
TGTGCCAGCAGCCAACACAGGGGAGATCAGCCCCAGCATTTT
CASSQHRGDQPQHF
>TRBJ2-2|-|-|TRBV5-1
TGCGCCAGCAGCTCCGGACCAGGGTCGGCCGGGGAGCTGTTTTTT
CASSSGPGSAGELFF
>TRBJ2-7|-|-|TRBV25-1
TGTGCCAGCAGTGGAAAACCCGACTACGAGCAGTACTTC
CASSGKPDYEQYF
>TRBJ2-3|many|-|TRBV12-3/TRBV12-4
TGTGCCAGCAGTTTGGCCGCGCGGGATACGCAGTATTTT
CASSLAARDTQYF
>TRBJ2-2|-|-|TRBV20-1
TGCAGTGCTGACCATAGGACCGGGGAGCTGTTTTTT
CSADHRTGELFF
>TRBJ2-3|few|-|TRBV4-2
TGTGCCAGCAGCCAAGCTTCCGGGCCTAGCACAGATACGCAGTATTTT
CASSQASGPSTDTQYF
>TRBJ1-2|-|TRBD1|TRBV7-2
TGTGCCAGCAGCCGCGGACAGGGCAAAGGTGGCTACACCTTC
CASSRGQGKGGYTF
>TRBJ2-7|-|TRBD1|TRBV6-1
TGTGCCAGCAGACGGACAGGGGGCCCTAGCGAGCAGTACTTC
CASRRTGGPSEQYF
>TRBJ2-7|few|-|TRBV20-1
TGCAGTGCTAGTTTGGCGGTCGAGCAGTACTTC
CSASLAVEQYF
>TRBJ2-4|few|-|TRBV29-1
TGCAGCGTTGTTGGACCGCCCCACCTAGCCAAAAACATTCAGTACTTC
CSVVGPPHLAKNIQYF
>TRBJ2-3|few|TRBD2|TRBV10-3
TGTGCCATCAAGGCGGGGGAAACAGATACGCAGTATTTT
CAIKAGETDTQYF
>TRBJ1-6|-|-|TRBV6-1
TGTGCCAGCAGCCGCACCAGGGACGGCTCACCCCTCCACTTT
CASSRTRDGSPLHF
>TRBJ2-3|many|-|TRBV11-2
TGTGCCAGCAGCTTAGGTTACAGAAACACAGATACGCAGTATTTT
CASSLGYRNTDTQYF
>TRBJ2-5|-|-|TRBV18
TGTGCCAGCTCACCATGGGCCGATCAAGAGACCCAGTACTTC
CASSPWADQETQYF
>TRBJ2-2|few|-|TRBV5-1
TGCGCCAGCGGAGGGGGGGACAGGCCTCCCGGGGAGCTGTTTTTT
CASGGGDRPPGELFF
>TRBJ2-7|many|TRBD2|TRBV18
TGCGCCAGCAGCCCCGGGACTACCTCCTACGAGCAGTACTTC
CASSPGTTSYEQYF
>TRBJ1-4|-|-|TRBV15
TGTGCCACCAGCAGCAGGTGGCAGCTGGCAACTAATGAAAAACTGTTTTTT
CATSSRWQLATNEKLFF
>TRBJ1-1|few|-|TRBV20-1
TGCAGTGCTAGAGCAGACACCGAGGCGACCACTGAAGCTTTCTTT
CSARADTEATTEAFF
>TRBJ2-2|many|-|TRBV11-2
TGTGCCAGCAGCACTGGCCTGTGGGGGACCGGGGAGCTGTTTTTT
CASSTGLWGTGELFF
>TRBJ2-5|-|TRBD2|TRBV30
TGTGCCTGGAGTGTAAACCATCGGACTAGCGGGATTATCCAAGAGACCCAGTACTTC
CAWSVNHRTSGIIQETQYF
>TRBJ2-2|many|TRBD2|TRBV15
TGTGCCACCAGCAGCGGCTTAGCGGGAGGGGGCACCGGGGAGCTGTTTTTT
CATSSGLAGGGTGELFF
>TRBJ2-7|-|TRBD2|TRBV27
TGTGCCAGCAGTTTTAGGACTAGCCTATACGAGCAGTACTTC
CASSFRTSLYEQYF
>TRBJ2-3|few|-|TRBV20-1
TGCAGTGCTGTTAGGGTGACAGATACGCAGTATTTT
CSAVRVTDTQYF
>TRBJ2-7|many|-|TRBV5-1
TGCGCCAGCAGCTTAGGACCCGGGAGTTCCTACGAGCAGTACTTC
CASSLGPGSSYEQYF
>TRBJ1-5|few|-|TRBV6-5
TGTGCCAGCAGTTACCGGGGGAACAATCAGCCCCAGCATTTT
CASSYRGNNQPQHF
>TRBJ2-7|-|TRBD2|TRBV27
TGTGCCAGCAGTCCACCGGGACTAGCGGGGTCCTACGAGCAGTACTTC
CASSPPGLAGSYEQYF
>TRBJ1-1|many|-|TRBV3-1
TGTGCCAGCAGTCAGGGTGGGAACACTGAAGCTTTCTTT
CASSQGGNTEAFF
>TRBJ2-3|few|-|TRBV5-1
TGCGCCAGCAGCCCCGGGGGAGCGGTAGCCACAGATACGCAGTATTTT
CASSPGGAVATDTQYF
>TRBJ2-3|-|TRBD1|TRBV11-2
TGTGCCAGCAGCTTCAGGACAGGGAAAGATACGCAGTATTTT
CASSFRTGKDTQYF
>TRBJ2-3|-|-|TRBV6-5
TGTGCCAGCAGTTACCTCGGGGCAGGGGGGGGGACAGATACGCAGTATTTT
CASSYLGAGGGTDTQYF
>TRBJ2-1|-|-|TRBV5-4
TGTGCCAGCATCCCGGATTACCGACTAGACTACAATGAGCAGTTCTTC
CASIPDYRLDYNEQFF
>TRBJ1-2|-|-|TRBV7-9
TGTGCCAGCAGCTTAGCGCTGGCAGGGGTACCTGGCTACACCTTC
CASSLALAGVPGYTF
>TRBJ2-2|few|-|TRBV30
TGTGCCTGGAGCGGGGCTCCCCTCGGGAACACCGGGGAGCTGTTTTTT
CAWSGAPLGNTGELFF
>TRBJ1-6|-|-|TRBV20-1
TGCAGTGGGGGCGGGGACTCCTATAATTCACCCCTCCACTTT
CSGGGDSYNSPLHF
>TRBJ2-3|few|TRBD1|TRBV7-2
TGTGCCAGCAGCACTGGACAGGCGTTTCCCACAGATACGCAGTATTTT
CASSTGQAFPTDTQYF
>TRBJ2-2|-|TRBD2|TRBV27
TGTGCCAGCAGTCCTCCGGGACTAGCGGGCTACACCGGGGAGCTGTTTTTT
CASSPPGLAGYTGELFF
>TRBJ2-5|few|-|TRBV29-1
TGCAGCTCCCCATTGGGGGAGACCCAGTACTTC
CSSPLGETQYF
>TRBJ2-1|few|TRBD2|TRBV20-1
TGCAGTGCTAGAAAGCCTAGCGGGGGCACCTACAATGAGCAGTTCTTC
CSARKPSGGTYNEQFF
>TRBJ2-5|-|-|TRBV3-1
TGTGCCAGCAGCCAAGTGGGGCCAGCCCAAGAGACCCAGTACTTC
CASSQVGPAQETQYF
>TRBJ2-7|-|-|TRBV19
TGTGCCAGTAGCAATGGTGTGCAGTACTTC
CASSNGVQYF
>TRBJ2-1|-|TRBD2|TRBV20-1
TGCAGTGCTCAGGGACTAGCGGCTACCTACAATGAGCAGTTCTTC
CSAQGLAATYNEQFF
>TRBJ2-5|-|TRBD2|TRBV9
TGTGCCAGCAGCCCATGGACTAGCGGCTTTAACCAAGAGACCCAGTACTTC
CASSPWTSGFNQETQYF
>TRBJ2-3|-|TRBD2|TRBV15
TGTGCCACCAGCAGTTATAGCGGGGGGGCCGGTACGCAGTATTTT
CATSSYSGGAGTQYF
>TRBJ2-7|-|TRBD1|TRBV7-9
TGTGCCAGCAGCCGAGCCGGACAGGGAAGGAACGAGCAGTACTTC
CASSRAGQGRNEQYF
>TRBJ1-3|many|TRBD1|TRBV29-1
TGCAGCGTTGAGTTCCGGGACAGGGCACAGAACACCATATATTTT
CSVEFRDRAQNTIYF
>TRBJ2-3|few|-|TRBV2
TGTGCCAGCTGGGTCTCCCCAATATCAGATACGCAGTATTTT
CASWVSPISDTQYF
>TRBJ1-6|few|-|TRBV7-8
TGTGCCAGCAGCTCAGGATATTCACCCCTCCACTTT
CASSSGYSPLHF
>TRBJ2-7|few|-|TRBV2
TGTGCCAGCAGTGGGCGGGACCCTAAGGCCTACGAGCAGTACTTC
CASSGRDPKAYEQYF
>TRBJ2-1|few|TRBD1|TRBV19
TGTGCCAGTAGTGGTTACCCAGGGGGCAAGTCCTACAATGAGCAGTTCTTC
CASSGYPGGKSYNEQFF
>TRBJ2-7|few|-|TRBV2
TGTGCCAGCACCACGGACGGAAACGAGCAGTACTTC
CASTTDGNEQYF
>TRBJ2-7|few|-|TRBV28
TGTGCCAGCACTGCTCGGGATAGCAACGAGCAGTACTTC
CASTARDSNEQYF
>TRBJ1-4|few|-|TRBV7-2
TGTGCCAGCAGTTCCGGGACCATAGGTGAAAAACTGTTTTTT
CASSSGTIGEKLFF
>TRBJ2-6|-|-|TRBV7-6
TGTGCCAGCAGCTTTATGAGCTCTGGGGCCAACGTCCTGACTTTC
CASSFMSSGANVLTF
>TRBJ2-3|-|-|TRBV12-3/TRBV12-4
TGTGCCAGCACGCCAGATCAGGATACGCAGTATTTT
CASTPDQDTQYF
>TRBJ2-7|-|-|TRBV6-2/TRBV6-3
TGTGCCAGCAGGGACCCGGACCTCTCCGAGCAGTACTTC
CASRDPDLSEQYF
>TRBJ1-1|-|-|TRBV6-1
TGTGCCAGCAGGAGGTCAGGGGCGATGAACACTGAAGCTTTCTTT
CASRRSGAMNTEAFF
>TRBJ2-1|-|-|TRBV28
TGTGCCAGCAGGATAGGGGCCTCCTACAATGAGCAGTTCTTC
CASRIGASYNEQFF
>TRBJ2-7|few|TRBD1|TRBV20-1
TGCGGCCTCCCGGGACAGTCATTCGAGCAGTACTTC
CGLPGQSFEQYF
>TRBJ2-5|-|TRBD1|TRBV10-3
TGTGCCATCAGTGAGTCGACAGGGACAGAGACCCAGTACTTC
CAISESTGTETQYF